This T cell receptor beta chain was documented in a study of blood T cells in healthy people across ages. Study-wide results and caveats: Compared with aged donors, long-lived donors showed fewer expanded clones, suggesting selection.

All donors came from Russia, were Caucasian and healthy, and spanned ages 6 to 90. Trimming at V came to 1 base and at J to 5 bases, leaving 6 bases not matched to a gene. The CDR3 consists of 15 residues. Looked up from germline, CDR1 is SGHVS and CDR2 is FQNEAQ. There are a few counts of this clonotype. Its matching antigen is unknown. Alongside a J-beta primer mix, a sample-barcoded 5' primer served in a second PCR lasting roughly 6 to 12 cycles. TCRdb analysed the 5' RACE reads with MiXCR anew, one entry per CDR3 protein. The top ten hold 10% of the sample, which has about 840,000 distinct CDR3 sequences, about 29% seen once. In addition, the sample was reused for a study of T cells of mothers and their children. Turning to that study: Mothers gave over 8 million TCR beta CDR3 reads each, and children several million each.

The TCR originated in a woman between 40 and 55 years old in good health. Sequencing used blood. V gene TRBV7-8 combines with J gene TRBJ2-5, with TRBD2 matching 8 bases. DNA of the CDR3: TGTGCCAGCAGCTTAGTGCGGGGGGTAGCGGAGACCCAGTACTTC. Translating gives CASSLVRGVAETQYF.